One sample yielded the 8 T cell receptor beta chains listed below, sequenced in a study of blood T cell repertoires in COVID-19. Using immunoSEQ multiplex PCR, the repertoire was profiled, and TCRdb retains in-frame clones only, with some absent. The sample holds around 200,000 clones, more than 75% seen once. Sequencing was done on a sample of PBMCs or T cells enriched from blood (not recorded which). The source of these receptors is a man in his forties with acute COVID-19.

V and J are TRBV28 and TRBJ2-6; D is unclear. Germline V lookup: CDR1 MDHEN, CDR2 SYDVKM. Trimming shortened V by 3 bases and J by 0 bases, and 18 bases separated the two germline ends. This CDR3 has 19 amino acids. The CDR3 loop is CASSFRQAFPYSGANVLTF. The CDR3 nucleotides read TGTGCCAGCAGTTTTAGGCAGGCGTTTCCTTACTCTGGGGCCAACGTCCTGACTTTC.

This sequence joins TRBV4-2 and TRBJ2-7; 8 nucleotides align to TRBD2. CDR3 length: 15 residues. After removal of 3 bases from V and 4 bases from J, the junction contained 8 bases not matched to a gene. Per the germline V gene, CDR1 is LGHNA and CDR2 is YNFKEQ. The CDR3 DNA is TGTGCCAGCAGCCAGTACAGCGGGAGAGAATACGAGCAGTACTTC. Translation gives CASSQYSGREYEQYF.

The chain uses TRBV9 and TRBJ1-4; 8 bases are a match to TRBD1. Trimming removed 4 bases from V and 3 bases from J; junction bases left unmatched: 2. The CDR3 has 14 residues. Germline V gene lookup returns CDR1 SGDLS and CDR2 YYNGEE. For the CDR3, the DNA is TGTGCCAGCAGCCTGACAGGGGCTAATGAAAAACTGTTTTTT. It is translated as CASSLTGANEKLFF.

The chain employs TRBV27 and TRBJ2-3; D call uncertain. The V gene lost 0 bases and the J gene lost 6 bases, with 16 bases spanning the gap. This CDR3 has 16 amino acids. Germline V lookup: CDR1 MNHEY, CDR2 SMNVEV (reference sequence). The DNA of the CDR3 is TGTGCCAGCAGTTTATCGTCTCCTCCAACTCCTGATACGCAGTATTTT. This sequence encodes CASSLSSPPTPDTQYF.

The chain is built from TRBV11-1 and TRBJ2-5; D is perhaps TRBD2 (5 bases). The CDR3 totals 13 residues. CDR1 SGHAT and CDR2 FQDESV come from the germline V gene (reference sequence). With 3 bases removed from V and 7 bases from J, the gap between germline ends came to 12 bases. CDR3 bases: TGTGCCAGCAGCTTCCCGGGGATGGCGACCCAGTACTTC. Translation: CASSFPGMATQYF.

The rearrangement joins TRBV4-2 to TRBJ2-5; 7 positions match TRBD1. Trimming removed 4 bases from V and 1 base from J; junction bases left unmatched: 3. The germline V gene encodes CDR1 LGHNA and CDR2 YNFKEQ. CDR3 length equals 14 residues. Here the CDR3 DNA reads TGTGCCAGCAGCCCTAGGGACAGCCAAGAGACCCAGTACTTC. As protein: CASSPRDSQETQYF.

This sequence joins TRBV5-6 and TRBJ2-7; 8 bases agree with TRBD1. Germline V gene lookup returns CDR1 SGHDT and CDR2 YYEEEE. J gave up 6 bases and V 3 bases, and 5 bases lay outside the gene matches. CDR3 length equals 13 residues. As DNA, the CDR3 is TGTGCCAGCAGCTCGGGGACAGGCTTCGAGCAGTACTTC. This gives the protein CASSSGTGFEQYF.

The genes are TRBV19 and TRBJ1-2; D may be TRBD1 (5 bases). The CDR3 has 14 residues. V was shortened by 7 bases and J by 2 bases, with 14 bases between the two germline ends. Germline V lookup: CDR1 LNHDA, CDR2 SQIVND (reference sequence). CDR3 sequence: CASNPKQGNYGYTF. DNA for the CDR3: TGTGCCAGTAACCCCAAGCAGGGAAACTATGGCTACACCTTC.